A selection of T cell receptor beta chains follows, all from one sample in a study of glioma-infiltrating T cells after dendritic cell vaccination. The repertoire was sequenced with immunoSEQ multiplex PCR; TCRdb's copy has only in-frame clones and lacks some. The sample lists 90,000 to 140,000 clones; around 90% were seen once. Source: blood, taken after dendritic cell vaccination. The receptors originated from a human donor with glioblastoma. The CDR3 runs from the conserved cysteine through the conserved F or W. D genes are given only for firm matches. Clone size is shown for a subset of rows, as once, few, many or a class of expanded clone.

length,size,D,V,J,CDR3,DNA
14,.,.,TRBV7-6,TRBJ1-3,CASSKETSGNTIYF,TGTGCCAGCAGCAAAGAGACTTCTGGAAACACCATATATTTT
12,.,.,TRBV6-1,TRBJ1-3,CAIQGWGNTIYF,TGTGCCATACAGGGTTGGGGAAACACCATATATTTT
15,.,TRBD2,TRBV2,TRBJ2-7,CASSSGLAGGGEQYF,TGTGCCAGCAGCTCGGGACTAGCGGGAGGTGGCGAGCAGTACTTC
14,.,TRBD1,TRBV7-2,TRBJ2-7,CASSLLRDSTEQYF,TGTGCCAGCAGCCTCCTCCGGGACAGTACTGAGCAGTACTTC
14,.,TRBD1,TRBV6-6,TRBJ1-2,CASSPTGVNYGYTF,TGTGCCAGCAGCCCGACAGGGGTTAACTATGGCTACACCTTC
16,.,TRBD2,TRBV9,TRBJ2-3,CASSPGTSGGGDTQYF,TGTGCCAGCAGCCCTGGGACTAGCGGGGGTGGAGATACGCAGTATTTT
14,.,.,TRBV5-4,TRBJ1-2,CASSTLQGDYGYTF,TGTGCCAGCAGCACCTTGCAAGGGGACTATGGCTACACCTTC
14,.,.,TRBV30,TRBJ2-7,CAWSLGTLSYEQYF,TGTGCCTGGAGTCTTGGGACTCTCTCCTACGAGCAGTACTTC
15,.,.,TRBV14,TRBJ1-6,CASSRGGEINSPLHF,TGTGCCAGCAGCCGGGGGGGGGAAATCAATTCACCCCTCCACTTT
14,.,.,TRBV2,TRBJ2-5,CASSVGSLQETQYF,TGTGCCAGCAGTGTTGGCTCCCTCCAAGAGACCCAGTACTTC
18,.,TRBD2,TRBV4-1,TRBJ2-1,CASSKGVTGTSAYNEQFF,TGCGCCAGCAGCAAAGGGGTGACGGGGACTAGCGCCTACAATGAGCAGTTCTTC
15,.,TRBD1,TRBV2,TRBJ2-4,CASSEPSGGRGDQYF,TGTGCCAGCAGTGAACCGTCAGGGGGCCGCGGGGATCAGTACTTC
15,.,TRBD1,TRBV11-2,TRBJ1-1,CASSSWSRGRTEAFF,TGTGCCAGCAGCTCCTGGAGCAGGGGGCGGACTGAAGCTTTCTTT
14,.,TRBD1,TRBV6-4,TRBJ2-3,CASSRQGSTDTQYF,TGTGCCAGCAGCAGACAGGGAAGCACAGATACGCAGTATTTT
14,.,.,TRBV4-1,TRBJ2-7,CASSQLWTGSEQYF,TGCGCCAGCAGCCAACTCTGGACTGGCTCCGAGCAGTACTTC
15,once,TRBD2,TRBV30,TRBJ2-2,CAWDPTSGRTGELFF,TGTGCCTGGGACCCAACTAGCGGGAGGACCGGGGAGCTGTTTTTT
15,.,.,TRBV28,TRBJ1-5,CASSSGSLGNQPQHF,TGTGCCAGCAGTTCAGGAAGTTTGGGCAATCAGCCCCAGCATTTT
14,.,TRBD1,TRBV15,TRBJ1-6,CATSRGDSNSPLHF,TGTGCCACCAGCAGAGGGGACAGCAATTCCCCCCTCCACTTT
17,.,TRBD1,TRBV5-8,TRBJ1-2,CASSLRGQGARNYGYTF,TGTGCCAGCAGCCTAAGGGGACAGGGGGCGCGTAACTATGGCTACACCTTC
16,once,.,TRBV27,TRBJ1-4,CASRGRGDRRREKLFF,TGTGCCAGCAGAGGGAGGGGCGACCGCCGGAGGGAAAAACTGTTTTTT
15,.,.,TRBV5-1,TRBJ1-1,CASSLTPDRNTEAFF,TGCGCCAGCAGCTTGACCCCCGACAGGAACACTGAAGCTTTCTTT
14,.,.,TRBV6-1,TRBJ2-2,CASSDGTRNGELFF,TGTGCCAGCAGTGACGGGACACGTAACGGGGAGCTGTTTTTT
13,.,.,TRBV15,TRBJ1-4,CATSRDRTGKLFF,TGTGCCACCAGCAGAGATCGAACCGGAAAACTGTTTTTT
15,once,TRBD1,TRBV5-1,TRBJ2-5,CASSARDRGGETQYF,TGCGCCAGCAGCGCCCGGGACAGGGGGGGGGAGACCCAGTACTTC
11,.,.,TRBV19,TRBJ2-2,CASKGAGELFF,TGTGCCAGTAAAGGGGCCGGGGAGCTGTTTTTT
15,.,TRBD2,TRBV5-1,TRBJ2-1,CASSQTSGGAREQFF,TGCGCCAGCAGCCAGACTAGCGGGGGGGCTCGGGAGCAGTTCTTC
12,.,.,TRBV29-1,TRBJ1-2,CSVAATAHGYTF,TGCAGCGTAGCCGCGACAGCCCATGGCTACACCTTC
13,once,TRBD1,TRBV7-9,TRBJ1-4,CASSPGTDEKLFF,TGTGCCAGCAGCCCCGGGACAGATGAAAAACTGTTTTTT
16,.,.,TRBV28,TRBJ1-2,CASSLWGPATNYGYTF,TGTGCCAGCAGTTTATGGGGCCCAGCCACAAACTATGGCTACACCTTC
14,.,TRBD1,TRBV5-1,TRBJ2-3,CASSLDRGTDTQYF,TGCGCCAGCAGCTTGGACAGGGGAACAGATACGCAGTATTTT
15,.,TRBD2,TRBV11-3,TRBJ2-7,CASSSGLAGGVEQYF,TGTGCCAGCAGCTCCGGACTAGCGGGAGGAGTGGAGCAGTACTTC
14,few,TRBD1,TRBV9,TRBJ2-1,CASSEVDRDNEQFF,TGTGCCAGCAGCGAGGTGGACAGGGACAATGAGCAGTTCTTC
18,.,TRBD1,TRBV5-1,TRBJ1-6,CASSLGDRGSSYNSPLHF,TGCGCCAGCAGCTTGGGGGACAGAGGGAGCTCCTATAATTCCCCCCTCCACTTT
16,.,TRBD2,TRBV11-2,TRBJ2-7,CASSLDQAGLYYEQYF,TGTGCCAGCAGCTTAGATCAAGCGGGGCTTTACTACGAGCAGTACTTC
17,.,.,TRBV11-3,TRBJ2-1,CASSPRGRGRAYNEQFF,TGTGCCAGCAGCCCCAGGGGTAGGGGGAGGGCCTACAATGAGCAGTTCTTC
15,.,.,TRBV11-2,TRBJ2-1,CASSFSADSYNEQFF,TGTGCCAGCAGCTTTAGCGCCGACTCCTACAATGAGCAGTTCTTC
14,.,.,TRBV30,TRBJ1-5,CAWSWSDYNQPQHF,TGTGCCTGGAGTTGGTCGGACTACAATCAGCCCCAGCATTTT
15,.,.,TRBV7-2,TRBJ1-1,CASTIGGLINTEAFF,TGTGCCAGCACCATTGGAGGGCTAATTAACACTGAAGCTTTCTTT
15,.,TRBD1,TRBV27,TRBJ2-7,CASSFLGQGAYEQYF,TGTGCCAGCAGTTTCCTGGGACAGGGGGCCTACGAGCAGTACTTC
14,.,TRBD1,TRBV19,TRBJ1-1,CASIRQGAQTEAFF,TGTGCCAGTATCAGACAGGGGGCGCAAACTGAAGCTTTCTTT
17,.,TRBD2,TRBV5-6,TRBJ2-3,CASSWTSGGPSRDTQYF,TGTGCCAGCAGCTGGACTAGCGGGGGACCCTCGAGAGATACGCAGTATTTT
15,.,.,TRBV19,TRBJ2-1,CASSIGGGSYNEQFF,TGTGCCAGTAGTATTGGAGGCGGAAGCTACAATGAGCAGTTCTTC
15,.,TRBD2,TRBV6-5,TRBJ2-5,CASSYEPGGQETQYF,TGTGCCAGCAGTTATGAGCCGGGGGGCCAAGAGACCCAGTACTTC
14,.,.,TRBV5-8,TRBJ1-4,CASTRGGFNEKLFF,TGTGCCAGCACCCGGGGGGGTTTTAATGAAAAACTGTTTTTT
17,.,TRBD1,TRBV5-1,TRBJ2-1,CASRIQGALSSYNEQFF,TGCGCCAGCAGAATACAGGGGGCCTTAAGCTCCTACAATGAGCAGTTCTTC
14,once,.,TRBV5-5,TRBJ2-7,CASSWEGGPYEQYF,TGTGCCAGCAGCTGGGAGGGGGGCCCGTACGAGCAGTACTTC
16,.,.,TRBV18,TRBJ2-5,CASSGPREMGRETQYF,TGTGCCAGCTCAGGTCCGCGGGAAATGGGCCGGGAGACCCAGTACTTC
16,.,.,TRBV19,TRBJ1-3,CASSTTGTSSGNTIYF,TGTGCCAGTAGTACGACAGGCACGAGCTCTGGAAACACCATATATTTT
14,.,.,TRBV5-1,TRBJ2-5,CASSLGQVDETQYF,TGCGCCAGCAGCTTGGGGCAGGTAGATGAGACCCAGTACTTC
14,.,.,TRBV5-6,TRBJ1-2,CASSLAGANYGYTF,TGTGCCAGCAGCTTGGCAGGGGCCAACTATGGCTACACCTTC
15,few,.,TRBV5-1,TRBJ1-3,CASSSRDSWGDTIYF,TGCGCCAGCAGTTCCCGGGACTCTTGGGGAGACACCATATATTTT
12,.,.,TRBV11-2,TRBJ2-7,CASSLEMREQYF,TGTGCCAGCAGCTTAGAGATGAGGGAGCAGTACTTC